These 32 T cell receptor beta chains came from one sample sequenced in a study of T cell responses to AZD1222 COVID-19 vaccine. The method was immunoSEQ multiplex PCR; TCRdb's version includes in-frame clones alone and lacks a portion of them. The sample has about 170,000 clones; roughly 89% are singletons. Sample: peripheral blood, taken 28 days after the second AZD1222 dose. These receptors all stem from an adult who received the AZD1222 COVID-19 vaccine.

The V and J genes are TRBV7-9 and TRBJ2-1; 10 positions match TRBD2. V shed 1 base and J 3 bases; nucleotides not matched to a gene: 3. Per germline, CDR1 SEHNR and CDR2 FQNEAQ (reference sequence). The CDR3 consists of 16 residues. CDR3 loop: CASSLVKRGGYNEQFF. As DNA, the CDR3 is TGTGCCAGCAGCTTAGTTAAGCGGGGGGGCTACAATGAGCAGTTCTTC.

CDR3 loop: CASSEEVDEAFF. The CDR3 DNA is TGTGCCAGCAGTGAAGAGGTTGATGAAGCTTTCTTT. This chain uses TRBV6-1 with TRBJ1-1; the D is unclear. V dropped 1 base and J dropped 7 bases, with 7 bases sitting between them. CDR3 length: 12 amino acids. CDR1 is MNHNS and CDR2 is SASEGT in the germline V gene.

The chain links TRBV12-3 or TRBV12-4 to TRBJ2-5; D gene unclear. V was cut by 3 bases and J by 1 base, with 6 bases left in between. The CDR3 contains 13 residues. CDR3 region: CASSFTGQETQYF. The CDR3 DNA sequence: TGTGCCAGCAGTTTTACGGGCCAAGAGACCCAGTACTTC.

CDR3 sequence reads: CASSLQGFNSPLHF. The CDR3 DNA sequence: TGTGCCAGCAGCTTACAGGGGTTTAATTCACCCCTCCACTTT. The V and J genes are TRBV7-8 and TRBJ1-6; perhaps TRBD1 as D (6 bases). This CDR3 has 14 amino acids. Germline V gene data show CDR1 as SGHVS and CDR2 as FQNEAQ. Trimming left V 2 bases short and J 6 bases short, with 8 bases between. The full variable domain, rest sourced from reference TRBV7-8 and TRBJ1-6, is GAGVSQSPRYKVAKRGQDVALRCDPISGHVSLFWYQQALGQGPEFLTYFQNEAQLDKSGLPSDRFFAERPEGSVSTLKIQRTQQEDSAVYLCASSLQGFNSPLHFGNGTRLTVT.

This clone turned up a few times. The V call is TRBV6-4, the J call TRBJ1-5; a possible D gene is TRBD1 (5 bases). The CDR3 is 17 amino acids. The V gene's germline CDR1 is MRHNA and CDR2 SNTAGT. Trimming pared 4 bases from V and 2 bases from J, leaving 18 bases between. CDR3 nucleotides: TGTGCCAGCAGTGGGGGGGGACGCCGAGGGGGCAATCAGCCCCAGCATTTT. This sequence encodes CASSGGGRRGGNQPQHF.

The V gene is TRBV19, the J gene TRBJ1-1; 7 bases line up with TRBD1. Germline V gene sequence: CDR1 LNHDA, CDR2 SQIVND (reference sequence). The ends lost 1 base at V and 2 bases at J; junction bases unmatched: 7. This CDR3 contains 16 residues. The CDR3 loop reads CASSIVPGQKNTEAFF. The DNA of the CDR3 is TGTGCCAGTAGTATAGTTCCGGGACAGAAAAACACTGAAGCTTTCTTT.

This clone occurred once. Other nucleotide sequences in the sample specify the same CDR3. The V and J genes are TRBV5-1 and TRBJ1-1; no clear D gene. V was trimmed by 5 bases and J by 1 base, leaving 6 bases between them. The CDR3 length is 12 residues. Germline CDR1 and CDR2: SGHRS and YFSETQ. CDR3: CASRSGNTEAFF. In DNA, the CDR3 is TGCGCCAGCAGATCCGGGAACACTGAAGCTTTCTTT.

The chain links TRBV5-6 to TRBJ2-7; 8 nucleotides agree with TRBD2. The length of the CDR3 is 16 residues. Germline V gives CDR1 SGHDT, CDR2 YYEEEE. V shed 3 bases, J shed 3 bases, and the junction held 11 bases outside the gene matches. For the CDR3, the DNA is TGTGCCAGCAGCTATATAAGTTTGAGCGGGGGCTACGAGCAGTACTTC. This gives the protein CASSYISLSGGYEQYF.

V is TRBV6-6 and J is TRBJ1-5; a weak D match, TRBD1 (6 bases). This CDR3 has 12 residues. V lost 8 bases to trimming and J lost 4 bases, with 9 bases between them. The germline gives CDR1 MNHNY, CDR2 SVGAGI (reference sequence). The CDR3 loop is CASETGNQPQHF. In DNA, the CDR3 is TGTGCCAGCGAGACAGGAAATCAGCCCCAGCATTTT.

The chain recombines TRBV5-1 with TRBJ1-4, with TRBD1 matching 7 bases. J was trimmed by 7 bases and V by 0 bases; bases with no gene match: 6. There are 15 residues in the CDR3. CDR1 is SGHRS and CDR2 is YFSETQ in the germline V gene. CDR3 DNA sequence: TGCGCCAGCAGCTTGGGTCTACCAGGGGGTGAAAAACTGTTTTTT. Amino acids: CASSLGLPGGEKLFF.

The rearrangement links TRBV15 to TRBJ2-5; tentative D call: TRBD1 (5 bases). Germline assignment: CDR1 LNHNV and CDR2 YYDKDF (reference sequence). V was shortened by 3 bases and J by 1 base, with 12 bases between the two germline ends. The CDR3 has 15 residues. This CDR3 reads CATSRAYGAQETQYF. The CDR3, as DNA: TGTGCCACCAGCAGGGCCTATGGGGCCCAAGAGACCCAGTACTTC.

This clone came up once. The rearrangement links TRBV2 to TRBJ2-7; TRBD1 might be the D (5 bases). The germline V gene has CDR1 SNHLY and CDR2 FYNNEI. Trimming shortened V by 5 bases and J by 3 bases, and 8 bases separated the two germline ends. This CDR3 spans 12 amino acids. Here the CDR3 DNA reads TGTGCCAGCAGTTCTCAGGGCTACGAGCAGTACTTC. As protein: CASSSQGYEQYF. The variable domain in full, with the rest retrieved from reference TRBV2 and TRBJ2-7, is EPEVTQTPSHQVTQMGQEVILRCVPISNHLYFYWYRQILGQKVEFLVSFYNNEISEKSEIFDDQFSVERPDGSNFTLKIRSTKLEDSAMYFCASSSQGYEQYFGPGTRLTVT.

The chain recombines TRBV6-2 or TRBV6-3 with TRBJ1-5; D is possibly TRBD1 (5 bases). Trimming took off 0 bases at V and 2 bases at J, with 8 bases between the two ends. The germline CDR1 and CDR2 sequences are MNHEY and SVGEGT. The CDR3 loop spans 15 amino acids. CDR3 protein: CASSYSGGGNQPQHF. For the CDR3, the DNA is TGTGCCAGCAGTTACTCGGGAGGGGGCAATCAGCCCCAGCATTTT.

The chain is built from TRBV7-6 and TRBJ2-3; 14 bases map to TRBD2. The V segment lost 5 bases and the J segment 2 bases; nucleotides outside the gene matches: 9. The CDR3 has 18 amino acids. Germline lookup yields CDR1 SGHVS and CDR2 FNYEAQ. The CDR3 region is CASSHGTSGGRYTDTQYF. In DNA, the CDR3 is TGTGCCAGCAGCCACGGGACTAGCGGGGGCAGATACACAGATACGCAGTATTTT. The full variable domain, completed using reference TRBV7-6 and TRBJ2-3, is GAGVSQSPRYKVTKRGQDVALRCDPISGHVSLYWYRQALGQGPEFLTYFNYEAQQDKSGLPNDRFSAERPEGSISTLTIQRTEQRDSAMYRCASSHGTSGGRYTDTQYFGPGTRLTVL.

The chain carries TRBV12-5 and TRBJ2-7; TRBD1 matches 9 bases. From germline, CDR1 is LGHNT and CDR2 FRNRAP. With V trimmed by 1 base and J by 1 base, 8 bases remained unmatched. The CDR3 runs to 17 residues. The CDR3, as DNA: TGTGCTAGTGGTTTGGCCCCCAAGGACAGGGGATCCTACGAGCAGTACTTC. Protein sequence: CASGLAPKDRGSYEQYF.

This clone was seen only a few times. The V call is TRBV10-2, the J call TRBJ2-2, with 7 bases matching TRBD2. CDR3 size: 15 residues. Germline V gene data show CDR1 as WSHSY and CDR2 as SAAADI. Trimming removed 1 base from V and 3 bases from J; junction bases left unmatched: 2. CDR3 DNA sequence: TGCGCCAGCAGTGAGTGGGCGGGGGACACCGGGGAGCTGTTTTTT. Translation: CASSEWAGDTGELFF.

The V gene is TRBV6-5, the J gene TRBJ1-6; D is undetermined. CDR3 size: 13 residues. In germline, CDR1 is MNHEY, CDR2 SVGAGI. V lost 8 bases to trimming and J lost 7 bases, with 12 bases between them. The CDR3 reads CASSRAINSPLHF. The DNA for the CDR3 is TGTGCCAGCTCTAGGGCCATCAATTCACCCCTCCACTTT.

This rearrangement joins TRBV4-1 to TRBJ1-4; D is uncertain. CDR1 MGHRA and CDR2 YSYEKL come from the germline V gene. Trimming left V 3 bases short and J 8 bases short, with 19 bases between. The CDR3 sequence is 16 residues long. This chain's CDR3 is CASSQPLGSRKEKLFF. The CDR3 DNA follows: TGCGCCAGCAGCCAGCCTTTGGGCAGCAGGAAAGAAAAACTGTTTTTT.

This clone was seen just once. The chain is built from TRBV10-3 and TRBJ2-7; TRBD1 might be the D (5 bases). This CDR3 has 13 residues. Deletions cut 8 bases from V and 1 base from J, with 12 bases between. Germline V CDR1 and CDR2: ENHRY, SYGVKD. CDR3 residues: CAIGRPGSYEQYF. CDR3 DNA: TGTGCCATCGGTCGCCCAGGGTCCTACGAGCAGTACTTC.

The chain employs TRBV5-4 and TRBJ1-6; D possibly corresponds to TRBD1 (5 bases). This CDR3 contains 14 residues. CDR1 is SGHNT and CDR2 is YYREEE in the germline V gene (reference sequence). Trimming took off 3 bases at V and 9 bases at J, with 13 bases between the two ends. CDR3 DNA: TGTGCCAGCAGCTCGGGGGGTGGGGCTTCACCCCTCCACTTT. Encoded protein: CASSSGGGASPLHF.

V usage is TRBV2 and J usage is TRBJ1-5; possibly TRBD1 for D (5 bases). V lost 7 bases and J lost 2, with 12 bases in between. The CDR3 is 14 residues long. Looked up from germline, CDR1 is SNHLY and CDR2 is FYNNEI. The CDR3 DNA reads as TGTGCCAGCAATTCAGGGCCCGGCAATCAGCCCCAGCATTTT. It yields the protein CASNSGPGNQPQHF.

The V and J genes are TRBV12-3 or TRBV12-4 and TRBJ2-3, with no clear D. V was clipped by 2 bases and J by 6 bases, with 6 bases between them. The CDR3 consists of 12 residues. This CDR3 reads CASSLRWDTQYF. The CDR3 nucleotides read TGTGCCAGCAGTTTAAGGTGGGATACGCAGTATTTT.

This sequence joins TRBV3-1 (or the pseudogene TRBV3-2) and TRBJ1-6; 10 bases match TRBD1. Germline V CDR1 and CDR2: LGHDT, YNNKEL (reference sequence). V was clipped by 1 base and J by 9 bases; unmatched bases: 3. CDR3 size: 15 residues. The chain's CDR3 is CASSQVGTGASPLHF. DNA for the CDR3: TGTGCCAGCAGCCAAGTTGGGACAGGGGCTTCACCCCTCCACTTT.

The J gene is TRBJ2-2, the V gene TRBV7-8; D not certain. Per germline, CDR1 SGHVS and CDR2 FQNEAQ. CDR3 size: 12 residues. Deletions cut 5 bases from V and 6 bases from J, with 7 bases between. CDR3 DNA sequence: TGTGCCAGCAGCCTTCTAGCCGGGGAGCTGTTTTTT. Its protein is CASSLLAGELFF.

The rearrangement links TRBV6-2 or TRBV6-3 to TRBJ1-5; no clear D. V gave up 4 bases and J gave up 8 bases, with 15 bases separating them. Germline-derived CDR1 and CDR2 are MNHEY and SVGEGT. There are 14 residues in the CDR3. The CDR3 region has the DNA TGTGCCAGCAGTTCCTTACGAAGACATGAGCCCCAGCATTTT. Protein: CASSSLRRHEPQHF.

This chain connects TRBV7-2 to TRBJ2-3; TRBD2 matches 10 bases. The V and J ends lost 1 base and 3 bases, in that order; junction bases with no gene match: 4. Germline CDR1 is SGHTA and CDR2 is FQGNSA. The CDR3 contains 16 residues. The CDR3 spells CASSLGERGGTDTQYF. The CDR3 DNA reads TGTGCCAGCAGCTTAGGAGAGCGGGGGGGTACAGATACGCAGTATTTT.

The J gene is TRBJ1-6, the V gene TRBV5-5; D is undetermined. Trimming cost V 0 bases and J 2 bases, with 9 bases left between them. The germline CDR1 and CDR2 sequences are SGHKS and YYEKEE (reference sequence). This CDR3 is built from 16 residues. The chain's CDR3 is CASSLVAGTYNSPLHF. CDR3 DNA sequence: TGTGCCAGCAGCTTGGTGGCCGGGACCTATAATTCACCCCTCCACTTT.

The chain is built from TRBV3-1 (or the pseudogene TRBV3-2) and TRBJ1-2; 9 nucleotides match TRBD1. Germline loops: CDR1 LGHDT, CDR2 YNNKEL (reference sequence). Unmatched junction bases numbered 8, after V lost 2 bases and J lost 7 bases. This CDR3 region has 15 residues. This chain's CDR3 is CASSQPGQGVGGYTF. The CDR3 DNA reads TGTGCCAGCAGCCAACCGGGACAGGGTGTGGGTGGCTACACCTTC.

The chain carries TRBV7-2 and TRBJ1-1; 8 bases agree with TRBD1. Germline assignment: CDR1 SGHTA and CDR2 FQGNSA. The CDR3 extends over 15 amino acids. The trim removed 5 bases at V and 4 bases at J, leaving 9 bases unmatched. The CDR3 DNA reads as TGTGCCAGCAGCGCCCAACAGGGGGGCGGCACTGAAGCTTTCTTT. Amino acids: CASSAQQGGGTEAFF.

V usage is TRBV6-1 and J usage is TRBJ1-3; D gene ambiguous. The V gene's germline CDR1 is MNHNS and CDR2 SASEGT. The CDR3 is 13 residues long. The ends were cut back, 2 bases at V and 5 bases at J, with 7 bases in the middle. In DNA, the CDR3 is TGTGCCAGCAGTGAACTTGTGAGAAACACCATATATTTT. It encodes CASSELVRNTIYF.

The rearrangement links TRBV19 to TRBJ1-1, with D maybe TRBD1 (5 bases). V was cut by 3 bases and J by 7 bases, with 12 bases left in between. Germline V CDR1 and CDR2: LNHDA, SQIVND (reference sequence). The CDR3 runs to 13 residues. CDR3 coding DNA: TGTGCCAGTAGTATTAGAGGGGCTGGTGAAGCTTTCTTT. It translates to CASSIRGAGEAFF.

The rearrangement links TRBV11-2 to TRBJ1-1, with a tentative D call TRBD1 (5 bases). In germline, CDR1 is SGHAT, CDR2 FQNNGV. CDR3 length equals 15 residues. V was clipped by 0 bases and J by 6 bases, with 14 bases between them. The CDR3 DNA reads as TGTGCCAGCAGCTTAGATCCTGGGGCGTTCGCTGAAGCTTTCTTT. This gives the protein CASSLDPGAFAEAFF.